This TCR beta chain was identified during a study of T cell responses to AZD1222 COVID-19 vaccine. Germline CDR1 and CDR2: SGHTA and FQGNSA. V shed 3 bases and J shed 0 bases, with 8 bases lying between them. The CDR3 extends over 15 amino acids. Some clones are missing from TCRdb's copy, which holds only in-frame ones; the method was immunoSEQ multiplex PCR. The profile shows roughly 100,000 clones, 93% of them singletons. The V call is TRBV7-2, the J call TRBJ2-2; the D is unclear. The material was peripheral blood, obtained on day 0 of AZD1222 vaccination. This sequence was found in an adult in good health. The CDR3 region is CASSLTGSNTGELFF. The DNA of the CDR3 is TGTGCCAGCAGCTTGACCGGATCGAACACCGGGGAGCTGTTTTTT.